This passage covers 21 T cell receptor beta chains from one sample sequenced in a study of OX40 agonist ivuxolimab in advanced cancers. Using immunoSEQ multiplex PCR, the repertoire was profiled, and TCRdb retains in-frame clones only, with some absent. The sample holds 45,000 or so clones, around 89% seen once. This specimen consisted of CD4+ or CD8+ T cells sorted from blood, obtained in a trial of the OX40 agonist ivuxolimab. These receptors were obtained from an adult with an advanced solid tumor such as melanoma, head and neck, liver or kidney cancer.

This chain uses TRBV10-1 with TRBJ1-1, with D perhaps matching TRBD1 (5 bases). In germline, CDR1 is WNHNN, CDR2 SYGVQD (reference sequence). With 9 bases removed from V and 4 bases from J, the gap between germline ends came to 24 bases. The CDR3 spans 16 residues. The CDR3 nucleotides read TGCGCCAGAGAAGAGGGGCCCCTAATTCCGGGCACTGAAGCTTTCTTT. Translation: CAREEGPLIPGTEAFF.

The J gene is TRBJ2-5, the V gene TRBV7-9; D remains ambiguous. This CDR3 region has 11 residues. Germline CDR1 reads SEHNR; CDR2 reads FQNEAQ (reference sequence). V was shortened by 8 bases and J by 1 base, with 5 bases between the two germline ends. CDR3 loop: CASSAQETQYF. DNA of the CDR3: TGTGCCAGCTCAGCCCAAGAGACCCAGTACTTC.

The V and J genes are TRBV27 and TRBJ2-3, with 9 positions matching TRBD2. The CDR3 length is 16 residues. With 6 bases clipped from V and 3 bases from J, the junction kept 10 bases outside the gene matches. Germline assignment: CDR1 MNHEY and CDR2 SMNVEV (reference sequence). The CDR3, as DNA: TGTGCCAGCAGCTTCTATTATAGCGGGGGTACAGATACGCAGTATTTT. As protein: CASSFYYSGGTDTQYF.

V gene TRBV6-4 combines with J gene TRBJ2-3, with 8 bases lining up with TRBD1. The germline V gene has CDR1 MRHNA and CDR2 SNTAGT. V shed 3 bases and J 5 bases; nucleotides not matched to a gene: 7. The CDR3 has 15 residues. CDR3 DNA sequence: TGTGCCAGCAGTGATTCAGGGGGCCGGGGAGATACGCAGTATTTT. The encoded protein is CASSDSGGRGDTQYF.

CDR3 sequence: CASSLRAARGRQPQHF. CDR3 bases: TGTGCCAGCAGCTTAAGGGCCGCCAGGGGTAGACAGCCCCAGCATTTT. The V gene is TRBV7-9, the J gene TRBJ1-5; TRBD1 might be the D (6 bases). This CDR3 is built from 16 residues. Trimming removed 2 bases at V and 7 bases at J, with 18 bases between. The germline V gene has CDR1 SEHNR and CDR2 FQNEAQ (reference sequence).

The rearrangement uses TRBV2 and TRBJ2-7; TRBD1 aligns across 8 bases. Germline-derived CDR1 and CDR2 are SNHLY and FYNNEI. V trimming: 4 bases; J trimming: 4 bases; junction bases outside the gene matches: 6. This CDR3 contains 14 residues. CDR3 protein: CASSALDREYEQYF. CDR3 sequence (DNA): TGTGCCAGCAGTGCCTTGGACAGGGAGTACGAGCAGTACTTC.

The genes are TRBV6-1 and TRBJ2-7; TRBD1 aligns across 10 bases. The CDR3 contains 14 residues. Unmatched junction bases numbered 2, after V lost 1 base and J lost 5 bases. Germline CDR1 MNHNS, CDR2 SASEGT. The CDR3 DNA reads as TGTGCCAGCAGTGAAGGAGGGACAGGGGACGAGCAGTACTTC. As protein: CASSEGGTGDEQYF.

V gene TRBV6-5 combines with J gene TRBJ2-7; weak D call: TRBD1 (6 bases). Trimming took off 0 bases at V and 1 base at J, with 7 bases between the two ends. Germline V gene sequence: CDR1 MNHEY, CDR2 SVGAGI. The CDR3 runs to 14 residues. CDR3: CASSYSDSSYEQYF. As DNA, the CDR3 is TGTGCCAGCAGTTACTCGGACAGTTCCTACGAGCAGTACTTC.

The V call is TRBV6-6, the J call TRBJ1-2; D may be TRBD1 (6 bases). This CDR3 comprises 13 residues. Trimming removed 6 bases from V and 6 bases from J, with 14 bases in between. Germline loops: CDR1 MNHNY, CDR2 SVGAGI (reference sequence). DNA for the CDR3: TGTGCCAGCAGATCCGACAGGACAGATGGCTACACCTTC. It specifies CASRSDRTDGYTF.

The chain combines TRBV7-9 with TRBJ2-7; TRBD2 might be the D (6 bases). Germline V lookup: CDR1 SEHNR, CDR2 FQNEAQ (reference sequence). CDR3 size: 15 residues. V lost 3 bases, J lost 3 bases, and 15 bases lay in between. CDR3 residues: CASSFYSGGNYEQYF. The CDR3 coding sequence is TGTGCCAGCAGCTTCTATAGCGGAGGAAACTACGAGCAGTACTTC.

The chain uses TRBV9 and TRBJ1-1; 7 bases map to TRBD1. Germline V gives CDR1 SGDLS, CDR2 YYNGEE. V lost 4 bases and J lost 4; bases outside the gene matches: 10. The CDR3 consists of 15 residues. This chain's CDR3 is CASSHGRQGGTEAFF. In nucleotides, the CDR3 is TGTGCCAGCAGCCACGGAAGACAGGGCGGCACTGAAGCTTTCTTT.

The chain uses TRBV7-2 and TRBJ2-3; unclear D gene. Germline values: CDR1 SGHTA, CDR2 FQGNSA. Deletions cut 8 bases from V and 2 bases from J, with 11 bases between. This CDR3 is built from 13 residues. This CDR3 reads CASSGWHTDTQYF. The DNA of the CDR3 is TGTGCCAGCTCGGGTTGGCACACAGATACGCAGTATTTT.

CDR3 residues: CASNFGSSGAAEAFF. For the CDR3, the DNA is TGTGCCAGCAACTTCGGTAGCTCAGGGGCCGCTGAAGCTTTCTTT. The V gene is TRBV27, the J gene TRBJ1-1; D perhaps matches TRBD1 (6 bases). V shed 7 bases and J shed 6 bases, with 21 bases lying between them. This CDR3 contains 15 residues. CDR1 MNHEY and CDR2 SMNVEV come from the germline V gene (reference sequence).

The chain recombines TRBV5-4 with TRBJ2-7, with 7 positions matching TRBD2. V shed 6 bases, J shed 4 bases, and the junction held 10 bases outside the gene matches. Germline V gene sequence: CDR1 SGHNT, CDR2 YYREEE (reference sequence). This CDR3 has 14 residues. The CDR3 bases are TGTGCCAGCACCCCTGGCGGGAGCATGTACGAGCAGTACTTC. Translated: CASTPGGSMYEQYF.

The J gene is TRBJ2-7, the V gene TRBV14, with 7 bases aligning to TRBD1. The length of the CDR3 is 17 residues. V dropped 4 bases and J dropped 0; count of bases not matched to a gene: 12. Germline loops: CDR1 SGHDN, CDR2 FVKESK. CDR3 nucleotides: TGTGCCAGCAGCCGCCAACAGGGGTCAACACCCTCCTACGAGCAGTACTTC. Translated, it gives CASSRQQGSTPSYEQYF.

The CDR3 sequence: CASSLAVVGNYGYTF. CDR3 DNA sequence: TGTGCCAGCAGCTTAGCCGTGGTGGGTAACTATGGCTACACCTTC. The gene calls are TRBV7-2 and TRBJ1-2, with no clear D. V lost 0 bases and J 1 base, leaving 9 bases between the germline ends. The germline CDR1 and CDR2 sequences are SGHTA and FQGNSA. This CDR3 is built from 15 residues.

The V gene is TRBV15, the J gene TRBJ1-3, with D unresolved. The CDR3 sequence is 17 residues long. CDR1 is LNHNV, CDR2 YYDKDF, per germline (reference sequence). V shed 3 bases and J shed 0 bases, with 15 bases lying between them. The CDR3 nucleotides read TGTGCCACCAGCAGGGTTAGACGGGCCCCCTCTGGAAACACCATATATTTT. Translated: CATSRVRRAPSGNTIYF. The full variable domain, its missing parts supplied by reference TRBV15 and TRBJ1-3, is DAMVIQNPRYQVTQFGKPVTLSCSQTLNHNVMYWYQQKSSQAPKLLFHYYDKDFNNEADTPDNFQSRRPNTSFCFLDIRSPGLGDTAMYLCATSRVRRAPSGNTIYFGEGSWLTVV.

The chain has TRBV30 and TRBJ1-6, with D hard to call. The CDR3 has 18 amino acids. Germline lookup yields CDR1 GTSNPN and CDR2 SVGIG (reference sequence). V was pared by 0 bases and J by 0 bases, with 15 bases between. The CDR3 loop reads CAWSVETPTSSYNSPLHF. In DNA form, the CDR3 reads TGTGCCTGGAGTGTAGAGACACCAACTAGCTCCTATAATTCACCCCTCCACTTT.

The chain carries TRBV9 and TRBJ2-1; possibly TRBD2 for D (6 bases). The germline V and J ends were trimmed by 3 bases and 7 bases, with 20 bases remaining between them. CDR1 is SGDLS, CDR2 YYNGEE, per germline. The CDR3 spans 16 residues. The CDR3 loop is CASSARRDPRSNEQFF. CDR3 sequence (DNA): TGTGCCAGCAGCGCCCGGCGGGACCCCAGGTCGAATGAGCAGTTCTTC.

This chain links TRBV6-1 with TRBJ2-1, with 9 bases matching TRBD2. Trimming cost V 4 bases and J 0 bases; bases outside gene matches: 4. This CDR3 is built from 16 residues. Germline V gene sequence: CDR1 MNHNS, CDR2 SASEGT. Here the CDR3 DNA reads TGTGCCAGCAGTGTCCTAGCGGGAATCTCCTACAATGAGCAGTTCTTC. Its protein is CASSVLAGISYNEQFF.

The chain carries TRBV19 and TRBJ1-2; D is ambiguous. V lost 7 bases, J lost 8 bases, and 17 bases lay in between. Germline loops: CDR1 LNHDA, CDR2 SQIVND (reference sequence). The CDR3 has 13 amino acids. CDR3 sequence reads: CASKVLGTKGYTF. For the CDR3, the DNA is TGTGCCAGTAAAGTGTTGGGAACCAAAGGCTACACCTTC.